This T cell receptor beta chain stems from a study of CD8 T cells in Susac syndrome (dated by TCRdb to between 2019 and 2020). For context, the study as a whole: Of the Susac syndrome patients who were sequenced, over five had clinically active disease and eight or nine were in clinical remission. The study used repertoire sequencing to test whether antigen drove CD8+ T cell activation and differentiation in Susac syndrome. Clonality of the CD8+ T cell repertoire was compared between roughly 13 healthy donors, roughly 14 Susac syndrome patients and 15 multiple sclerosis patients. At blood withdrawal, Susac syndrome patients were either therapy-naive, taking corticosteroids (in some cases with IVIg as well), or taking IVIg alone.

RNA was extracted using the RNeasy kit, and about 0.5 to 1 microgram was reverse transcribed with random hexamers. TCR beta CDR3 regions were amplified with the immunoSEQ multiplex PCR assay covering 54 Vbeta and 13 Jbeta segments. Bias from PCR amplification was corrected by using a synthetic template baseline for primer optimization and for computational correction. As for the authors' bioinformatics: Reads were annotated to V, D and J genes per IMGT and analyzed with immunoSEQ Analyzer, keeping only productive sequences. Clonality was computed as one minus Shannon entropy normalized by log2 of the number of productive unique sequences. For each patient and control, public and private clones were evaluated among the 100 most prevalent clones. Susac-specific clones were defined as absent from healthy and MS cohorts, some 1,000 published viral clones and other ImmuneACCESS disease sequences. In TCRdb, the public reads were trimmed at Q25 with fastp and aligned with MiXCR, with productive beta chains retained. Every entry covers one CDR3 protein and lists the most common genes and DNA from its rows. These V and J calls derive from TCRdb rather than the authors' analysis. Within this sample are about 190,000 distinct CDR3 sequences, with approximately 95% of them counted one time only. The ten largest account for 0.15% to 0.2% of the sample.

The investigation overall reported the following: The number of individuals in the TCR sequencing and HLA analysis was recognized as being relatively small. In the total CD8+ and CD8+ TEMRA repertoires, 15 to 20 and five Susac-specific public clones, respectively, were identified. Clonal expansion was observed in Susac syndrome CD8+ repertoires, with the highest expansion in CD8+ TEMRA cells and greater expansion in clinically active than in remitting patients.

Peripheral blood CD8+ and CD4+ T cells from healthy donors, Susac syndrome patients and multiple sclerosis patients were profiled using high-throughput TCR beta sequencing. The Susac syndrome patients fulfilled recently defined diagnostic criteria for either definite or probable disease. CD8+ TEMRA cells were enriched by FACS, while bulk CD8+ and CD4+ T cells were purified by magnetic negative isolation. Blood was drawn into EDTA tubes, processed within 24 hours, and PBMCs were isolated by density gradient centrifugation. PBMCs intended for TCR sequencing were cryopreserved in liquid nitrogen and were subsequently thawed in a 37 degrees C water bath. Purity of sorted or isolated CD4+, CD8+ and CD8+ TEMRA cells was at least 90%. V loses 2 bases, J loses 9 bases, and the germline ends lie 7 bases apart. The CDR3 runs 10 amino acids, cysteine and phenylalanine included. Only the CDR3 region is kept as DNA, spanning 30 bases read in frame from base 1. Based on the germline V gene (reference sequence), the CDR1 and CDR2 sequences are GTSNPN and SVGIG.

To note about this clonotype: Which antigen it targets is not known. Base quality data are lacking; no much larger clone is found one base away.

The V gene is TRBV30 and the J gene is TRBJ1-2; the D gene cannot be named for sure. The TCR originated in a human donor with Susac syndrome. The specimen was CD8+ T cells from PBMCs. The CDR3 region reads CAWSTVRYTF. The nucleotides read TGTGCCTGGAGTACAGTACGCTACACCTTC.